These T cell receptor beta chains were read from a single sample in a study of blood T cells in healthy people across ages. One entry per CDR3 protein, called by TCRdb with MiXCR from the 5' RACE reads. Of some 1,800,000 distinct CDR3 sequences listed, around 40% are singletons. Sequences were obtained from blood. These receptors were obtained from a human donor in good health. CDR3s include the opening cysteine and the closing phenylalanine or tryptophan. Each record gives: D gene, J gene, V gene, clone size, CDR3 length, CDR3 DNA, CDR3 protein. The D gene is left open where the match is weak. The listing skips clone size in some rows; elsewhere it reads once, few, many or a size class.

D: -; J: TRBJ2-1; V: TRBV6-2/TRBV6-3; size: few; length: 13; DNA: TGTGCCAGCAGGAGGGACACGAACAATGAGCAGTTCTTC; CDR3: CASRRDTNNEQFF
D: TRBD1; J: TRBJ1-4; V: TRBV5-6; size: -; length: 14; DNA: TGTGCCAGCAGCCAGGGCACAGGGGATGAAAAACTGTTTTTT; CDR3: CASSQGTGDEKLFF
D: TRBD1; J: TRBJ1-4; V: TRBV6-6; size: -; length: 15; DNA: TGTGCCAGCAGTTACGACAGGGGGCATGGAGAAAAACTGTTTTTT; CDR3: CASSYDRGHGEKLFF
D: TRBD2; J: TRBJ2-3; V: TRBV5-5; size: once; length: 18; DNA: TGTGCCAGCAGCTTGCCCGGGGTCACTAGCGGGGCGTTAGATACGCAGTATTTT; CDR3: CASSLPGVTSGALDTQYF
D: TRBD2; J: TRBJ2-1; V: TRBV2; size: -; length: 15; DNA: TGTGCCAGCCGAACACTAGCGGGGGGCACCAATAAGCAGTTCTTC; CDR3: CASRTLAGGTNKQFF
D: -; J: TRBJ1-2; V: TRBV14; size: few; length: 14; DNA: TGTGCCAGCAGGGAGTCGGGCCGAAGCTATGGCTACACCTTC; CDR3: CASRESGRSYGYTF
D: TRBD1; J: TRBJ2-7; V: TRBV7-2; size: -; length: 16; DNA: TGTGCCAGCAGCTTAGTTGGGACAGGGTCCGCCTACGAGCAGTACTTC; CDR3: CASSLVGTGSAYEQYF
D: TRBD1; J: TRBJ1-4; V: TRBV4-1; size: -; length: 15; DNA: TGCGCCAGCAGCCCGTACAGGGGGCGGGGTGAGAAACTGTTTTTT; CDR3: CASSPYRGRGEKLFF
D: TRBD2; J: TRBJ2-7; V: TRBV20-1; size: -; length: 15; DNA: TGCAGTGCTAGAACCGGGGTAGCGGGGGGATACGAGCAGTACTTC; CDR3: CSARTGVAGGYEQYF
D: -; J: TRBJ2-3; V: TRBV7-2; size: -; length: 17; DNA: TGTGCCTCCCAAAGGAGGAGGTGGGGCCCCAGCACAGATACGCAGTATTTT; CDR3: CASQRRRWGPSTDTQYF
D: TRBD1; J: TRBJ1-5; V: TRBV20-1; size: few; length: 13; DNA: TGCAGTGCTAGCGACAGGGAAGGACAGCCCCAGCATTTT; CDR3: CSASDREGQPQHF
D: TRBD1; J: TRBJ2-3; V: TRBV5-1; size: -; length: 15; DNA: TGCGCCAGCAGCACCGGACAGGGGTTCGGAGATACGCAGTATTTT; CDR3: CASSTGQGFGDTQYF
D: -; J: TRBJ2-1; V: TRBV5-1; size: -; length: 14; DNA: TGCGCCAGCAGCCCTTCCGGGTCATACCATGAGCAGTTCTTC; CDR3: CASSPSGSYHEQFF
D: TRBD1; J: TRBJ2-7; V: TRBV20-1; size: -; length: 14; DNA: TGCAGTGCTAGAGCTAAGGCCAGGGGGTACGAGCAGTACTTC; CDR3: CSARAKARGYEQYF
D: TRBD1; J: TRBJ2-1; V: TRBV10-3; size: -; length: 15; DNA: TGTGCCATCAGACGGACAGGGGGAATAGACAATGGGCAGTTCTTC; CDR3: CAIRRTGGIDNGQFF
D: TRBD1; J: TRBJ2-7; V: TRBV6-1; size: few; length: 17; DNA: TGTGCCAGCAGTGTATCTTTCGGGACAGAGGGCTTCTACGAGCAGTACTTC; CDR3: CASSVSFGTEGFYEQYF
D: -; J: TRBJ2-5; V: TRBV20-1; size: -; length: 12; DNA: TGCAGTGCTATAGGGTACCAAGAGACCCAGTACTTC; CDR3: CSAIGYQETQYF
D: TRBD2; J: TRBJ2-5; V: TRBV6-5; size: few; length: 16; DNA: TGTGCCAGCAGTCCCCTGGAGCGGGGGATACAAGAGACCCAGTACTTC; CDR3: CASSPLERGIQETQYF
D: -; J: TRBJ2-7; V: TRBV21-1; size: -; length: 14; DNA: TGTGCCAGCAGGGAGGGGGCGAGAACCTACGAGCAGTACTTC; CDR3: CASREGARTYEQYF
D: -; J: TRBJ2-5; V: TRBV4-3; size: few; length: 14; DNA: TGCGCCAGCAGCCAAGATACTTCCTCTCGGACCCAGTACTTC; CDR3: CASSQDTSSRTQYF
D: TRBD2; J: TRBJ2-7; V: TRBV20-1; size: few; length: 16; DNA: TGCAGTGCCGCTAACAACACTAGCGGGGTTCCCTACGAGCAGTACTTC; CDR3: CSAANNTSGVPYEQYF
D: -; J: TRBJ1-2; V: TRBV29-1; size: few; length: 14; DNA: TGCAGCGTTGAAGATCCCTTAACGGGAGAAGGCTACACCTTC; CDR3: CSVEDPLTGEGYTF
D: TRBD2; J: TRBJ2-5; V: TRBV9; size: few; length: 15; DNA: TGTGCCAGCAGCGAGAGGGCGGGGGACTTAGAGACCCAGTACTTC; CDR3: CASSERAGDLETQYF
D: TRBD1; J: TRBJ2-7; V: TRBV20-1; size: -; length: 16; DNA: TGCAGTGCTAGAGATCTGAATGGACAGGGTGGTTTCGAGCAGTACTTC; CDR3: CSARDLNGQGGFEQYF
D: TRBD2; J: TRBJ2-7; V: TRBV20-1; size: few; length: 17; DNA: TGCAGTGCTAGAGAGGATTGGCGGGGGGATGACTCCTACGAGCAGTACTTC; CDR3: CSAREDWRGDDSYEQYF
D: TRBD2; J: TRBJ2-3; V: TRBV12-3/TRBV12-4; size: -; length: 16; DNA: TGTGCCAGCAGTTCACTAGCGGGGGGGCCAGCAGATACGCAGTATTTT; CDR3: CASSSLAGGPADTQYF
D: -; J: TRBJ2-1; V: TRBV4-2; size: -; length: 16; DNA: TGTGCCAGCAGCCACGGGGGCAGACTTTCCTACAATGGGCAGTTCTTC; CDR3: CASSHGGRLSYNGQFF
D: TRBD2; J: TRBJ2-7; V: TRBV7-8; size: -; length: 18; DNA: TGTGCCAGCAGCTTAGAAAGACTAGCGGTTGGCGGCCTCTACGAGCAGTACTTC; CDR3: CASSLERLAVGGLYEQYF
D: -; J: TRBJ2-3; V: TRBV7-2; size: -; length: 14; DNA: TGTGCCAGCAGCTTGAGGAGGGACACAGATACGCAGTATTTT; CDR3: CASSLRRDTDTQYF
D: -; J: TRBJ1-2; V: TRBV24-1; size: -; length: 13; DNA: TGTGCCACCAGTGATTCGCAGAGATATGGCTACACCTTC; CDR3: CATSDSQRYGYTF
D: -; J: TRBJ1-5; V: TRBV7-3; size: -; length: 14; DNA: TGTGCCAGCCTGGAGACAGCGGGTTCTCAGCCCCAGCATTTT; CDR3: CASLETAGSQPQHF
D: -; J: TRBJ1-2; V: TRBV7-2; size: -; length: 15; DNA: TGTGCCAGCAGCTTAGGCGGGGGGTCACTCTATGGCTACACCTTC; CDR3: CASSLGGGSLYGYTF
D: -; J: TRBJ2-5; V: TRBV20-1; size: -; length: 13; DNA: TGCAGTGCTCGGGGCTGGTACCAAGAGACCCAGTACTTC; CDR3: CSARGWYQETQYF
D: -; J: TRBJ1-2; V: TRBV5-5; size: many; length: 14; DNA: TGTGCCAGCAGCACCCGACAGGATGGCTATGGCTACACCTTC; CDR3: CASSTRQDGYGYTF
D: TRBD2; J: TRBJ2-3; V: TRBV7-2; size: -; length: 15; DNA: TGTGCCAGCAGCCGTCCGGGACTAGTCCTAGATACGCAGTATTTT; CDR3: CASSRPGLVLDTQYF
D: -; J: TRBJ1-6; V: TRBV3-1; size: few; length: 15; DNA: TGTGCCAGCAGAAACCGGGACGGCCTTAATTCACCCCTCCACTTT; CDR3: CASRNRDGLNSPLHF
D: -; J: TRBJ2-1; V: TRBV5-1; size: -; length: 15; DNA: TGCGCCAGCAGCTTACAGGAGACTTTGTCCAATGAGCAGTTCTTC; CDR3: CASSLQETLSNEQFF
D: -; J: TRBJ2-3; V: TRBV5-1; size: -; length: 13; DNA: TGCGCCAGCAGCTTAGGGGTAGGAGATGCGCAGTATTTT; CDR3: CASSLGVGDAQYF
D: -; J: TRBJ1-2; V: TRBV9; size: -; length: 14; DNA: TGTGCCAGCAGCGCTTATGGTACAGGCATCGGCTACACCTTC; CDR3: CASSAYGTGIGYTF
D: -; J: TRBJ1-1; V: TRBV6-5; size: few; length: 14; DNA: TGTGCCAGCAGTTACGAGGGGTCGGTAACTGAAGCTTTCTTT; CDR3: CASSYEGSVTEAFF
D: -; J: TRBJ2-5; V: TRBV7-3; size: many; length: 15; DNA: TGTGCCAGCAGCTTAGTGGGGGATCGGGGAGAGACCCAGTACTTC; CDR3: CASSLVGDRGETQYF